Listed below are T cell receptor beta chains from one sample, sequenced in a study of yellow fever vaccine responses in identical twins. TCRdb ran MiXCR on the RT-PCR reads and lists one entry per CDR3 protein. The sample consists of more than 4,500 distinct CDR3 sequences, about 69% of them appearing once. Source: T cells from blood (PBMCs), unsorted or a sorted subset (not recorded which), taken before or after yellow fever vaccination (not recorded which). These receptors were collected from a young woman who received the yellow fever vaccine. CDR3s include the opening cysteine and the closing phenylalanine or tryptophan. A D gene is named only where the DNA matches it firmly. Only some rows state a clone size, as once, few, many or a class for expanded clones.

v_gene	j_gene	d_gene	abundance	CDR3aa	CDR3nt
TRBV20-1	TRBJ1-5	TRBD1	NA	CSASGQGGNQPQHF	TGCAGTGCTAGTGGACAGGGGGGCAATCAGCCCCAGCATTTT
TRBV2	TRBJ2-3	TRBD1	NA	CASREGTGDTDTQYF	TGTGCCAGCAGGGAAGGGACAGGGGACACAGATACGCAGTATTTT
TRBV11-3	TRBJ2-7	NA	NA	CASSPTGLAKAYEQYF	TGTGCCAGCAGCCCGACCGGGCTGGCGAAGGCGTACGAGCAGTACTTC
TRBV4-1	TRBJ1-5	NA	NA	CASSRGTGRDIQPQHF	TGCGCCAGCAGCCGGGGAACAGGACGAGACATACAGCCCCAGCATTTT
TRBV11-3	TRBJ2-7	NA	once	CASSFYGSYEQYF	TGTGCCAGCAGCTTTTACGGATCCTACGAGCAGTACTTC
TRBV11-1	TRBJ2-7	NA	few	CASSLSRAHEQYF	TGTGCCAGCAGCTTATCCAGGGCCCACGAGCAGTACTTC
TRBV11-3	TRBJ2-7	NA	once	CASSFRGRPQEQYF	TGTGCCAGCAGCTTCAGGGGCCGTCCACAGGAGCAGTACTTC
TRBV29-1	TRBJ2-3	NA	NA	CSVEGGSGTDTQYF	TGCAGCGTTGAAGGCGGGTCGGGGACAGATACGCAGTATTTT
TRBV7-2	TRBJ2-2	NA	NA	CASSLARATGELFF	TGTGCCAGCAGCTTAGCGAGGGCCACCGGGGAGCTGTTTTTT
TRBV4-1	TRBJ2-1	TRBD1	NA	CASSQERQGAEVEQFF	TGCGCCAGCAGCCAAGAGAGACAGGGGGCTGAAGTTGAGCAGTTCTTC
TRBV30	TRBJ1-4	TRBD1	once	CAWKEKGAVNNEKLFF	TGTGCCTGGAAGGAGAAGGGGGCAGTAAATAATGAAAAACTGTTTTTT
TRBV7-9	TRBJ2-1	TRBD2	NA	CASTESGIIDEQFF	TGTGCCAGCACTGAAAGCGGGATAATCGATGAGCAGTTCTTC
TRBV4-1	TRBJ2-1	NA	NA	CASSQGWNEQFF	TGCGCCAGCAGCCAAGGTTGGAATGAGCAGTTCTTC
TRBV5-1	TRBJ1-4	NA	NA	CASSLMGFNEKLFF	TGCGCCAGCAGCTTAATGGGGTTTAATGAAAAACTGTTTTTT
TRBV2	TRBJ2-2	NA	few	CASSEASPNTGELFF	TGTGCCAGCAGTGAGGCGAGCCCGAACACCGGGGAGCTGTTTTTT
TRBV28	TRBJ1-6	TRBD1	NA	CASSFRQGNSPLHF	TGTGCCAGCAGTTTTCGACAGGGTAATTCACCCCTCCACTTT
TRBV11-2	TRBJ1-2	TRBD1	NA	CASRDRWAYGYTF	TGTGCCAGTAGGGACAGGTGGGCCTATGGCTACACCTTC
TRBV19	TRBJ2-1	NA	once	CASSWGGANEQFF	TGTGCCAGTAGTTGGGGGGGGGCCAATGAGCAGTTCTTC
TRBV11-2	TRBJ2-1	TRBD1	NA	CASSEGAQQFF	TGTGCCAGCAGCGAGGGGGCTCAGCAGTTCTTC
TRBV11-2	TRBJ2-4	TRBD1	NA	CASSPGTGPAKNIQYF	TGTGCCAGCAGCCCAGGGACAGGGCCAGCCAAAAACATTCAGTACTTC
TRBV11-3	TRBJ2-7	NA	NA	CASSLARSSYEQYF	TGTGCCAGCAGCTTAGCCCGCAGCTCCTACGAGCAGTACTTC
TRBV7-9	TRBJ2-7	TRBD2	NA	CASSSGTSGYEQYF	TGTGCCAGCAGCTCTGGGACTAGCGGATACGAGCAGTACTTC
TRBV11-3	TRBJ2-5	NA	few	CASSLVAGSQETQYF	TGTGCCAGCAGCTTAGTTGCAGGTAGTCAAGAGACCCAGTACTTC
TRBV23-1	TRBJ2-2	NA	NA	CASSQSPPWGQDGELFF	TGCGCCAGCAGTCAATCCCCCCCATGGGGCCAAGACGGGGAGCTGTTTTTT
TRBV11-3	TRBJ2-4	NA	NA	CASSRINIQYF	TGTGCCAGCAGCCGGATTAACATTCAGTACTTC
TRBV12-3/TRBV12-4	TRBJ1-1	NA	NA	CASSRGQLNTEAFF	TGTGCCAGCAGTAGAGGACAGTTGAACACTGAAGCTTTCTTT
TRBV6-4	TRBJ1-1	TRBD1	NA	CASSAPRWDRVMNTEAFF	TGTGCCAGCAGTGCCCCGAGGTGGGACAGGGTCATGAACACTGAAGCTTTCTTT
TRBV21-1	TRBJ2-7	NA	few	CASPEQYF	TGTGCCAGCCCCGAGCAGTACTTC
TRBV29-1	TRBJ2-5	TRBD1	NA	CSLTDRGETQYF	TGCAGCCTTACAGACAGGGGAGAGACCCAGTACTTC
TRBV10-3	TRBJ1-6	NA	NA	CAISESLRWIGNSPLHF	TGTGCCATCAGTGAGTCTTTACGATGGATCGGGAATTCACCCCTCCACTTT
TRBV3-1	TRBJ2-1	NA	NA	CASSLHEQFLQFF	TGTGCCAGCAGCCTCCATGAACAGTTCTTGCAGTTCTTC
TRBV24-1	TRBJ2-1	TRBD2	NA	CATSDFWGGEQFF	TGTGCCACCAGTGATTTTTGGGGGGGTGAGCAGTTCTTC
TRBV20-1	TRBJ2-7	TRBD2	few	CSARAPGGYEQYF	TGCAGTGCTAGAGCCCCGGGAGGTTACGAGCAGTACTTC
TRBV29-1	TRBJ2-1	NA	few	CSVVPHQGQQFF	TGCAGCGTTGTACCCCATCAGGGACAGCAGTTCTTC
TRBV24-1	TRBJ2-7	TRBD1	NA	CATSDSGTGVYEQYF	TGTGCCACCAGTGATTCCGGGACAGGGGTGTACGAGCAGTACTTC
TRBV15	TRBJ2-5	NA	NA	CATSRDLGLLETQYF	TGTGCCACCAGCAGAGACCTAGGACTACTCGAGACCCAGTACTTC
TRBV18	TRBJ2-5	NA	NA	CASSPHQETQYF	TGTGCCAGCTCACCACACCAAGAGACCCAGTACTTC
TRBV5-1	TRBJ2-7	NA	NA	CASSEGLSYEQYF	TGCGCCAGCAGCGAGGGACTCTCCTACGAGCAGTACTTC
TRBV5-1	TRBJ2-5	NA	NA	CASSSGLQGETQYF	TGCGCCAGCAGCTCAGGACTGCAGGGAGAGACCCAGTACTTC